Reported below is one T cell receptor (beta chain). The data are from a study of blood T cell repertoires in COVID-19. At the level of the study: T cells, B-cell-depleted T cells, or PBMCs supplied cDNA or gDNA.

V dropped 6 bases and J dropped 8; count of bases not matched to a gene: 15. The CDR3 covers 15 residues. Germline CDR1 and CDR2: SNHLY and FYNNEI. This table comes from immunoSEQ multiplex PCR, and its TCRdb copy is limited to in-frame clones, with some not included. The sample includes 330,000 or so clones, approximately 88% seen only once; the top ten take around 5%. Ages ranged from roughly 18 to 100 years, with residence in about 24 US areas. Sequenced sample: PBMCs or T cells enriched from blood (not recorded which). The TCR originated in a man aged 25 to 45 who had recovered from COVID-19. The chain joins TRBV2 to TRBJ1-2; 7 nucleotides align to TRBD1. The CDR3 sequence: CASSGERQGLEGYTF. CDR3 sequence (DNA): TGTGCCAGCAGCGGCGAACGACAGGGACTAGAGGGCTACACCTTC.